Below are 14 T cell receptor beta chains sequenced from a single sample in a study of T cells of healthy individuals. TCRdb redid the calling of the 5' RACE reads with MiXCR, one entry per CDR3 protein. The sample lists about 96,000 distinct CDR3 sequences, approximately 18% occurring once. These receptors originate from a human donor in good health.

This clonotype was counted a few times. The chain links TRBV7-2 to TRBJ2-3; 10 nucleotides match TRBD1. Per the germline V gene, CDR1 is SGHTA and CDR2 is FQGNSA. This CDR3 has 13 residues. Losses at the gene ends were 0 bases for V and 14 bases for J; bases not matched to a gene: 5. The CDR3, as DNA: TGTGCCAGCAGCTTAGCAGGGGACAGGGGTCCGTATTTT. It yields the protein CASSLAGDRGPYF.

This clonotype was counted between two and nine times. The chain carries TRBV24-1 and TRBJ2-5, with a tentative D call TRBD1 (5 bases). Germline V gene data show CDR1 as KGHDR and CDR2 as SFDVKD. V shed 4 bases and J shed 7 bases, with 15 bases lying between them. The CDR3 covers 14 residues. The CDR3, as DNA: TGTGCCACCAGTGAGGACACCCTGTTGGGGACCCAGTACTTC. Translation: CATSEDTLLGTQYF.

The chain joins TRBV6-2 or TRBV6-3 to TRBJ1-5; D is ambiguous. Per germline, CDR1 MNHEY and CDR2 SVGEGT. The CDR3 consists of 13 residues. The V gene lost 2 bases and the J gene lost 8 bases, with 10 bases spanning the gap. The CDR3 region has the DNA TGTGCCAGCAGTTACAGCCTTGGGGAGCCCCAGCATTTT. This codes for CASSYSLGEPQHF.

There are many counts of this clonotype. V usage is TRBV11-2 and J usage is TRBJ1-3; 9 bases fit TRBD1. Germline V gene lookup returns CDR1 SGHAT and CDR2 FQNNGV. The CDR3 has 16 residues. V shed 5 bases and J 4 bases; nucleotides not matched to a gene: 9. CDR3 sequence: CASSPAGTGTGNTIYF. The CDR3 DNA follows: TGTGCCAGCAGCCCTGCCGGGACAGGGACAGGAAACACCATATATTTT.

The chain couples TRBV10-3 to TRBJ2-7; 8 bases are a match to TRBD2. This CDR3 has 13 amino acids. Germline values: CDR1 ENHRY, CDR2 SYGVKD. The V segment lost 3 bases and the J segment 6 bases; nucleotides outside the gene matches: 4. CDR3 in amino acids: CAISESGSSEQYF. DNA for the CDR3: TGTGCCATCAGTGAAAGCGGGAGCAGCGAGCAGTACTTC.

This clonotype was found many times. The CDR3 DNA follows: TGCAGTGCAACAGGGGGCGCAGATACGCAGTATTTT. It encodes CSATGGADTQYF. This chain uses TRBV20-1 with TRBJ2-3, with 9 bases aligning to TRBD1. The V gene's germline CDR1 is DFQATT and CDR2 SNEGSKA (reference sequence). J gave up 4 bases and V 6 bases, and 2 bases lay outside the gene matches. This CDR3 is built from 12 residues.

This clonotype has ten or more counts. The chain uses TRBV4-2 and TRBJ2-7; 11 bases match TRBD1. The length of the CDR3 is 16 residues. The J segment lost 0 bases and the V segment lost 0 bases, leaving 1 base of the junction unmatched. CDR1 LGHNA and CDR2 YNFKEQ come from the germline V gene. CDR3: CASSQDGTGGSYEQYF. CDR3 DNA: TGTGCCAGCAGCCAAGATGGGACAGGGGGCTCCTACGAGCAGTACTTC.

This clonotype has more than one count but fewer than ten. The genes are TRBV6-5 and TRBJ2-3; 7 bases align to TRBD1. The CDR3 spans 17 residues. The germline V gene has CDR1 MNHEY and CDR2 SVGAGI. V shed 4 bases, J shed 1 base, and the junction held 11 bases outside the gene matches. In DNA form, the CDR3 reads TGTGCCAGCAGTTCCAACCCCGGAAGGGGGCGCACAGATACGCAGTATTTT. The encoded protein is CASSSNPGRGRTDTQYF.

This clonotype has just a few counts. CDR3 residues: CSAWGTSYGYTF. The CDR3 coding sequence is TGCAGTGCCTGGGGGACCTCCTATGGCTACACCTTC. The V call is TRBV20-1, the J call TRBJ1-2, with D possibly matching TRBD1 (5 bases). The CDR3 contains 12 residues. Trimming stripped 6 bases from V and 4 bases from J, with 12 bases between. Germline CDR1 and CDR2: DFQATT and SNEGSKA (reference sequence).

With regard to this clonotype: Since no conserved phenylalanine or tryptophan closes the CDR3, a read error is the likely cause. The gene calls are TRBV4-1 and TRBJ2-7; either TRBD1 or TRBD2 may supply D (5 bases each). Deletions cut 5 bases from V and 5 bases from J, with 28 bases between. The germline gives CDR1 MGHRA, CDR2 YSYEKL. This CDR3 spans 18 amino acids. This chain's CDR3 is CASSGRSRDPKTVHEQYL. The DNA of the CDR3 is TGCGCCAGCAGCGGACGTTCTAGGGACCCAAAAACCGTCCACGAGCAGTACTTA.

This clonotype has at least ten counts. The rearrangement uses TRBV7-2 and TRBJ1-2; no clear D gene. The CDR3 contains 13 residues. The V end lost 4 bases, the J end lost 4 bases, and 10 bases lay between the germline ends. From germline, CDR1 is SGHTA and CDR2 FQGNSA. Written as DNA, the CDR3 is TGTGCCAGCAGCTCGACGTATGTCTATGGCTACACCTTC. This codes for CASSSTYVYGYTF.

The chain is built from TRBV7-3 and TRBJ2-2; perhaps TRBD1 as D (6 bases). Looked up from germline, CDR1 is SGHTA and CDR2 is FQGTGA. The CDR3 covers 13 residues. V was clipped by 5 bases and J by 5 bases, with 9 bases between them. In nucleotides, the CDR3 is TGTGCCAGCAGCATACAGGGAACCGGGGAGCTGTTTTTT. As protein: CASSIQGTGELFF.

The chain couples TRBV24-1 to TRBJ1-6, with TRBD1 identical over 8 bases. Germline V gives CDR1 KGHDR, CDR2 SFDVKD. The CDR3 loop spans 19 amino acids. V shed 5 bases, J shed 7 bases, and the junction held 18 bases outside the gene matches. The CDR3 DNA sequence: TGTGCCACCAGTGGTAAGCCCCAGGGGGCGAGGGAAGAGAATTCACCCCTCCACTTT. Its translation: CATSGKPQGAREENSPLHF.

V usage is TRBV12-3 or TRBV12-4 and J usage is TRBJ1-2, with D hard to call. V lost 2 bases to trimming and J lost 6 bases, with 13 bases between them. The CDR3 extends over 14 amino acids. CDR3 DNA: TGTGCCAGCAGTTTACGTCGGGTGATAGATGGCTACACCTTC. Translation gives CASSLRRVIDGYTF.